The source of this TCR beta chain is a study of T cells after yellow fever vaccination. Germline V lookup: CDR1 DFQATT, CDR2 SNEGSKA (reference sequence). This CDR3 has 11 residues. With 4 bases clipped from V and 6 bases from J, the junction kept 1 base outside the gene matches. A single record per CDR3 protein comes from TCRdb applying MiXCR to the 5' RACE reads. The sample records fewer than 7,000 distinct CDR3 sequences, about 6.3% being singletons. Study results and limitations: Subsequent to the booster, the majority of primary-vaccination clones reappeared (96% CD4, approximately 85% CD8). There was a small share of clonotypes that showed up in both the CD4 and CD8 compartments.

This clonotype appeared many times. The chain links TRBV20-1 to TRBJ1-1; 8 positions match TRBD1. This TCR derives from a young man who received the YFV17D yellow fever vaccine. Sample: PBMCs, either bulk or a sorted T-cell subset (CD4+, CD8+, memory, or dextramer-sorted; not recorded which), taken roughly 14 days after the first yellow fever vaccination. The CDR3 sequence is CSATQGAEAFF. The CDR3 region has the DNA TGCAGTGCTACACAGGGGGCTGAAGCTTTCTTT.